This T cell receptor (beta chain) stems from a study of blood T cell repertoires in COVID-19. Germline CDR1 reads MNHNS; CDR2 reads SASEGT. V was clipped by 2 bases and J by 5 bases; unmatched bases: 3. The CDR3 is 14 residues long. Measured with immunoSEQ multiplex PCR; TCRdb has only the in-frame clones, and not every one. The data show 55,000 to 70,000 clones, over 85% seen once. This receptor was obtained from a human donor in a cohort sampled during active COVID-19. The sample comprised peripheral blood. V is TRBV6-1 and J is TRBJ1-2; 9 bases fit TRBD1. The CDR3 nucleotides read TGTGCCAGCAGTGAACCAGGGACAGGGTATGGCTACACCTTC. Its translation: CASSEPGTGYGYTF.